This T cell receptor beta chain was captured in a study of T cell responses to AZD1222 COVID-19 vaccine. The study, taken as a whole, reports: Spike regions recognized by vaccine-associated CD4 TCRs spanned the protein, led by 160-218 and 743-854. A reported finding is that nearly half of spike-specific TCRs target unmutated variant regions. White British people made up most donors, females outnumbered males, and clonal diversity was possibly underestimated.

Between the trimmed V and J ends, which lost 5 bases and 2 bases, there was a span of 8 bases. CDR1 and CDR2 (germline): SEHNR, FQNEAQ (reference sequence). There are 13 residues in the CDR3. Repertoires were generated with immunoSEQ multiplex PCR, while TCRdb's copy carries only in-frame clones and drops some. The sample lists approximately 150,000 clones; roughly 86% were seen once. Concerning this clone itself: The antigen is unknown.

The clonotype comes from an adult who received the MenACWY meningococcal vaccine as a control. Specimen: peripheral blood, collected 28 days after the second dose of the MenACWY control vaccine. The chain carries TRBV7-9 and TRBJ2-3, with a tentative D call TRBD1 (5 bases). The CDR3 region has the DNA TGTGCCAGCAGCCCCAGGGTCACAGATACGCAGTATTTT. Translated, it gives CASSPRVTDTQYF.